The 23 T cell receptor beta chains below were found in one sample sequenced in a study of T cell responses to AZD1222 COVID-19 vaccine. Some clones are missing from TCRdb's copy, which holds only in-frame ones; the method was immunoSEQ multiplex PCR. The sample holds about 170,000 clones; around 90% are singletons and the top ten take around 2.6%. The sample here was peripheral blood, taken on day 0 of AZD1222 vaccination. Receptors originate from an adult in good health.

The rearrangement uses TRBV3-1 (or the pseudogene TRBV3-2) and TRBJ1-3; D is possibly TRBD1 (5 bases). CDR3 size: 14 residues. The V gene lost 3 bases and the J gene lost 2 bases, with 8 bases spanning the gap. Per the germline V gene, CDR1 is LGHDT and CDR2 is YNNKEL (reference sequence). The CDR3 DNA is TGTGCCAGCAGCCAGGCGGGGGCTGGAAACACCATATATTTT. Translating gives CASSQAGAGNTIYF.

The chain recombines TRBV3-1 (or the pseudogene TRBV3-2) with TRBJ1-2; TRBD1 matches at 7 bases. J lost 0 bases, V lost 0 bases, and 4 bases had no gene match. The length of the CDR3 is 16 residues. Germline CDR1 LGHDT, CDR2 YNNKEL (reference sequence). CDR3 protein: CASSQDRGTANYGYTF. The CDR3 nucleotides read TGTGCCAGCAGCCAAGATCGAGGGACAGCTAACTATGGCTACACCTTC.

CDR3 region: CASRPGQSNQPQHF. In DNA, the CDR3 is TGTGCCAGTAGGCCGGGACAGAGCAATCAGCCCCAGCATTTT. The chain carries TRBV19 and TRBJ1-5; 7 bases are a match to TRBD1. CDR3 length equals 14 residues. The V segment lost 6 bases and the J segment 1 base; nucleotides outside the gene matches: 3. Per germline, CDR1 LNHDA and CDR2 SQIVND (reference sequence).

This chain joins TRBV10-2 and TRBJ1-2; D gene unclear. Between the trimmed V and J ends, which lost 2 bases and 4 bases, there was a span of 11 bases. Per the germline V gene, CDR1 is WSHSY and CDR2 is SAAADI. The CDR3 is made up of 14 amino acids. DNA for the CDR3: TGCGCCAGCAGTGAGAGCGGTGGGGTCTATGGCTACACCTTC. Residues: CASSESGGVYGYTF.

The CDR3 protein is CASSLVGGPNNEQFF. The CDR3 DNA is TGTGCCAGCAGCTTGGTTGGCGGGCCGAACAATGAGCAGTTCTTC. The chain is built from TRBV5-4 and TRBJ2-1; D is perhaps TRBD2 (5 bases). There are 15 residues in the CDR3. Germline CDR1 SGHNT, CDR2 YYREEE (reference sequence). The ends were cut back, 0 bases at V and 5 bases at J, with 12 bases in the middle.

V usage is TRBV10-3 and J usage is TRBJ1-2, with TRBD1 as a possible D gene (5 bases). Germline V gene data show CDR1 as ENHRY and CDR2 as SYGVKD. The CDR3 has 14 residues. Trimming removed 2 bases at V and 4 bases at J, with 11 bases between. Here the CDR3 DNA reads TGTGCCATCAGTGAGGGGGGGTTTTTCTATGGCTACACCTTC. Protein product: CAISEGGFFYGYTF.

The V and J genes are TRBV18 and TRBJ2-3; 7 bases agree with TRBD1. Trimming at V came to 3 bases and at J to 7 bases, leaving 13 bases not matched to a gene. Germline CDR1 KGHSH, CDR2 LQKENI. This CDR3 spans 16 amino acids. CDR3 DNA sequence: TGTGCCAGCTCACCTTTCGGACAGGCCGGTCCTTATACGCAGTATTTT. It encodes CASSPFGQAGPYTQYF.

The gene calls are TRBV29-1 and TRBJ2-3, with D hard to call. CDR1 and CDR2 from the germline V gene are SQVTM and ANQGSEA. The CDR3 has 12 amino acids. V was trimmed by 1 base and J by 4 bases, leaving 6 bases between them. This CDR3 is CSVEVSPDTQYF. DNA for the CDR3: TGCAGCGTTGAAGTCTCTCCAGATACGCAGTATTTT.

The chain employs TRBV7-9 and TRBJ1-1; D gene uncertain. The V gene's germline CDR1 is SEHNR and CDR2 FQNEAQ (reference sequence). V was pared by 7 bases and J by 5 bases, with 17 bases between. This CDR3 region has 14 residues. The DNA of the CDR3 is TGTGCCAGCACCTCCCCGGAACAGAGTACTGAAGCTTTCTTT. This gives the protein CASTSPEQSTEAFF.

J is TRBJ2-1 and V is TRBV4-2; 9 nucleotides line up with TRBD2. After removal of 1 base from V and 8 bases from J, the junction contained 0 bases not matched to a gene. The CDR3 extends over 13 amino acids. Looked up from germline, CDR1 is LGHNA and CDR2 is YNFKEQ. The CDR3 here is CASSQVAGDEQFF. CDR3 nucleotides: TGTGCCAGCAGCCAAGTAGCGGGAGATGAGCAGTTCTTC.

This chain uses TRBV29-1 with TRBJ1-2; a weak D match, TRBD1 (5 bases). The ends were cut back, 1 base at V and 7 bases at J, with 13 bases in the middle. CDR1 is SQVTM, CDR2 ANQGSEA, per germline. The CDR3 has 13 residues. CDR3 nucleotide sequence: TGCAGCGTTGAAGGGGGACCTGGAGGTGGCTACACCTTC. Translation gives CSVEGGPGGGYTF.

CDR3 sequence reads: CASSTGGGEQYF. In DNA form, the CDR3 reads TGTGCCAGCAGTACGGGAGGGGGCGAGCAGTACTTC. The J gene is TRBJ2-7, the V gene TRBV12-3 or TRBV12-4; 8 nucleotides agree with TRBD2. The CDR3 covers 12 residues. Trimming cost V 5 bases and J 6 bases; bases outside gene matches: 3.

V usage is TRBV2 and J usage is TRBJ2-5; no firm D call. Germline values: CDR1 SNHLY, CDR2 FYNNEI. Trimming left V 4 bases short and J 1 base short, with 10 bases between. CDR3 length: 14 amino acids. The CDR3 region has the DNA TGTGCCAGCAGTGTGGTGGGGTTCCAAGAGACCCAGTACTTC. Translation: CASSVVGFQETQYF.

The CDR3 DNA follows: TGTGCCATTTCCGGACGGAGTTTCAATTCACCCCTCCACTTT. Residues: CAISGRSFNSPLHF. This sequence joins TRBV6-5 and TRBJ1-6; D ambiguous. The CDR3 spans 14 residues. CDR1 and CDR2 from the germline V gene are MNHEY and SVGAGI. Trimming removed 10 bases from V and 7 bases from J, with 17 bases in between.

The chain is built from TRBV25-1 and TRBJ2-7, with 7 bases aligning to TRBD1. Trimming at V came to 3 bases and at J to 1 base, leaving 3 bases not matched to a gene. This CDR3 has 14 residues. The germline V gene has CDR1 MGHDK and CDR2 SYGVNS. The CDR3 DNA reads as TGTGCCAGCAGTGAGACGGGACAGTCCTACGAGCAGTACTTC. Translation: CASSETGQSYEQYF.

The chain has TRBV6-5 and TRBJ1-6; weak D call: TRBD1 (5 bases). The CDR3 consists of 13 residues. V was pared by 6 bases and J by 4 bases, with 7 bases between. Germline V gene lookup returns CDR1 MNHEY and CDR2 SVGAGI. The CDR3 DNA reads as TGTGCCAGCAGGACAGCTTATAATTCACCCCTCCACTTT. It yields the protein CASRTAYNSPLHF.

The rearrangement links TRBV20-1 to TRBJ1-6, with 7 bases aligning to TRBD1. In germline, CDR1 is DFQATT, CDR2 SNEGSKA (reference sequence). V shed 3 bases, J shed 7 bases, and the junction held 9 bases outside the gene matches. This CDR3 has 15 residues. Here the CDR3 reads CSASKAGTVNSPLHF. CDR3 DNA: TGCAGTGCTAGTAAGGCCGGGACAGTAAATTCACCCCTCCACTTT.

The chain carries TRBV25-1 and TRBJ2-5; D remains ambiguous. The V and J ends lost 3 bases and 0 bases respectively, with 5 bases between them. The CDR3 contains 13 residues. From germline, CDR1 is MGHDK and CDR2 SYGVNS. CDR3 region: CASSEVDQETQYF. The CDR3 DNA sequence: TGTGCCAGCAGTGAGGTGGACCAAGAGACCCAGTACTTC.

The J gene is TRBJ1-5, the V gene TRBV6-5; tentatively, D is TRBD1 (5 bases). This CDR3 spans 15 amino acids. Trimming left V 6 bases short and J 5 bases short, with 17 bases between. Germline lookup yields CDR1 MNHEY and CDR2 SVGAGI. The CDR3 coding sequence is TGTGCCAGCAGGAGGGGTGAGGCTTACTATCAGCCCCAGCATTTT. Its protein product is CASRRGEAYYQPQHF.

The V call is TRBV6-5, the J call TRBJ2-6; D ambiguous. The CDR3 has 14 amino acids. Trimming removed 7 bases from V and 0 bases from J, with 7 bases in between. From germline, CDR1 is MNHEY and CDR2 SVGAGI. CDR3 sequence (DNA): TGTGCCAGCATACTGAACTCTGGGGCCAACGTCCTGACTTTC. Residues: CASILNSGANVLTF.

The rearrangement links TRBV9 to TRBJ1-5; D remains ambiguous. Germline CDR1 SGDLS, CDR2 YYNGEE. V shed 0 bases and J shed 0 bases, with 4 bases lying between them. The CDR3 is 14 residues long. The CDR3 bases are TGTGCCAGCAGCGTAGGCATTAGCAATCAGCCCCAGCATTTT. Protein: CASSVGISNQPQHF.

This chain links TRBV19 with TRBJ1-1; a weak D match, TRBD1 (5 bases). The CDR3 contains 16 residues. V shed 5 bases and J shed 4 bases, with 20 bases lying between them. Germline V gives CDR1 LNHDA, CDR2 SQIVND (reference sequence). CDR3 DNA: TGTGCCAGTAGTGTCTCGGGAGGGGTTCTCGCCACTGAAGCTTTCTTT. Amino acid sequence: CASSVSGGVLATEAFF. The whole variable domain, remainder taken from reference TRBV19 and TRBJ1-1, is DGGITQSPKYLFRKEGQNVTLSCEQNLNHDAMYWYRQDPGQGLRLIYYSQIVNDFQKGDIAEGYSVSREKKESFPLTVTSAQKNPTAFYLCASSVSGGVLATEAFFGQGTRLTVV.

The chain links TRBV5-6 to TRBJ2-1; D is possibly TRBD1 (5 bases). CDR1 is SGHDT and CDR2 is YYEEEE in the germline V gene. This CDR3 has 13 amino acids. V gave up 1 base and J gave up 8 bases, with 10 bases separating them. CDR3 sequence: CASSLWGVDEQFF. CDR3 DNA: TGTGCCAGCAGCTTGTGGGGCGTGGATGAGCAGTTCTTC.